The 8 T cell receptor beta chains reported below all come from one sample, sequenced in a study of cytomegalovirus exposure and HLA in healthy donors. 13 Jbeta primers and 60 Vbeta primers were used for the PCR. Measured with immunoSEQ multiplex PCR; TCRdb has only the in-frame clones, and not every one. The repertoire holds fewer than 200,000 clones, with around 80% as singletons. The sample consisted of PBMCs. These receptors were collected from a woman aged 25 to 39 in good health and CMV-seronegative.

In the case of this clone: A read error may account for a junction end that differs from germline. Other DNA sequences from this sample encode an identical CDR3 as well. The chain joins TRBV11-2 to TRBJ1-4; 9 bases agree with TRBD1. CDR3 length: 18 residues. Germline CDR1 SGHAT, CDR2 FQNNGV. CDR3 nucleotide sequence: TGCGCCAGCAGCTTACGCCCACAGGGACAGGGTCTAGTAGAGAAACTGTTTTTT. Translated, it gives CASSLRPQGQGLVEKLFF. The full variable domain, in which reference TRBV11-2 and TRBJ1-4 provide the parts outside the CDR3, is EAGVAQSPRYKIIEKRQSVAFWCNPISGHATLYWYQQILGQGPKLLIQFQNNGVVDDSQLPKDRFSAERLKGVDSTLKIQPAKLEDSAVYLCASSLRPQGQGLVEKLFFGSGTQLSVL.

The chain joins TRBV5-1 to TRBJ1-2, with unresolved D. CDR1 SGHRS and CDR2 YFSETQ come from the germline V gene. The CDR3 spans 12 residues. V was trimmed by 3 bases and J by 2 bases, leaving 5 bases between them. DNA of the CDR3: TGCGCCAGCAGCTCCCAGAACTATGGCTACACCTTC. This encodes CASSSQNYGYTF.

CDR3 sequence reads: CASSVGPDTYEQYF. The CDR3 DNA follows: TGCGCCAGCAGCGTGGGACCAGACACCTACGAGCAGTACTTC. The chain is built from TRBV5-1 and TRBJ2-7; D tentatively fits TRBD1 or TRBD2 (5 bases each). This CDR3 has 14 residues. The germline V gene has CDR1 SGHRS and CDR2 YFSETQ. The germline V and J ends were trimmed by 4 bases and 2 bases, with 13 bases remaining between them.

The J gene is TRBJ2-3, the V gene TRBV2, with TRBD2 identical over 11 bases. The CDR3 is 16 amino acids. Germline loops: CDR1 SNHLY, CDR2 FYNNEI. After removal of 10 bases from V and 1 base from J, the junction contained 10 bases not matched to a gene. The CDR3 bases are TGTGCCAACACCCGACTAGCGGGGCAAGGCACAGATACGCAGTATTTT. Translated, it gives CANTRLAGQGTDTQYF. The whole variable domain, filled in from reference TRBV2 and TRBJ2-3, reads EPEVTQTPSHQVTQMGQEVILRCVPISNHLYFYWYRQILGQKVEFLVSFYNNEISEKSEIFDDQFSVERPDGSNFTLKIRSTKLEDSAMYFCANTRLAGQGTDTQYFGPGTRLTVL.

V is TRBV19 and J is TRBJ1-2; weak D call: TRBD1 (5 bases). V lost 8 bases and J lost 4, with 11 bases in between. CDR1 and CDR2 (germline): LNHDA, SQIVND (reference sequence). CDR3 size: 12 residues. CDR3 protein: CASSQEFYGYTF. CDR3 DNA: TGTGCCAGTTCACAGGAGTTCTATGGCTACACCTTC.

V and J are TRBV4-3 and TRBJ2-1; 7 positions match TRBD2. The junction had 6 bases not matched to a gene; V was cut back by 0 bases and J by 4 bases. The CDR3 covers 16 residues. Germline V gives CDR1 LGHNA, CDR2 YSLEER. As DNA, the CDR3 is TGCGCCAGCAGCCAAGATGCTAGCGGAGAATACAATGAGCAGTTCTTC. Its translation: CASSQDASGEYNEQFF.

This chain links TRBV4-3 with TRBJ2-7; 9 bases match TRBD2. V was pared by 1 base and J by 6 bases, with 7 bases of the junction left unmatched. From germline, CDR1 is LGHNA and CDR2 YSLEER. This CDR3 has 15 residues. The CDR3 bases are TGCGCCAGCAGCCAAGCGGCGGGGGGGCAGGGCGAGCAGTACTTC. Protein sequence: CASSQAAGGQGEQYF.

V gene TRBV7-9 combines with J gene TRBJ2-3; TRBD2 matches 7 bases. Germline V gene lookup returns CDR1 SEHNR and CDR2 FQNEAQ (reference sequence). V trimming: 5 bases; J trimming: 2 bases; junction bases outside the gene matches: 10. This CDR3 comprises 16 residues. Here the CDR3 reads CASSRKKTSLTDTQYF. Written as DNA, the CDR3 is TGTGCCAGCAGCCGGAAAAAGACTAGCCTCACAGATACGCAGTATTTT.